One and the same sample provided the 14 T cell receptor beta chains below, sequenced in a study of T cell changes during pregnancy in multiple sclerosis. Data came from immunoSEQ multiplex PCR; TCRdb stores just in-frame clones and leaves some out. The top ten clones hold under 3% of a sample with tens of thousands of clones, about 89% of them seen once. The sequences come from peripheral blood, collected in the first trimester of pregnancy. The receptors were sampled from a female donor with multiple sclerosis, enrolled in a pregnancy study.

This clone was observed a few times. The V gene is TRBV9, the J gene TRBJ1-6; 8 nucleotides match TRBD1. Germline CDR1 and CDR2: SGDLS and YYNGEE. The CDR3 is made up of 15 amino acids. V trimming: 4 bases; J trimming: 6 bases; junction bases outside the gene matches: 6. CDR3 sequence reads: CASSPGTGGNSPLHF. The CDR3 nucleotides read TGTGCCAGCAGCCCCGGAACAGGGGGTAATTCACCCCTCCACTTT.

The CDR3 sequence is CASSQEEGVQETQYF. The CDR3 nucleotides are TGTGCCAGCAGCCAAGAGGAAGGGGTCCAAGAGACCCAGTACTTC. The V call is TRBV14, the J call TRBJ2-5; D is possibly TRBD1 (5 bases). There are 15 residues in the CDR3. V was clipped by 0 bases and J by 1 base, with 9 bases between them. Germline V gene lookup returns CDR1 SGHDN and CDR2 FVKESK.

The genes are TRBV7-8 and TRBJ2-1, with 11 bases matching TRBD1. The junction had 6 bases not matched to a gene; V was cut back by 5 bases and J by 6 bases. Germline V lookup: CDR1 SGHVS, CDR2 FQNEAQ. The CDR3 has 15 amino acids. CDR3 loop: CASSPPGQGGNEQFF. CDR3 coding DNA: TGTGCCAGCAGCCCACCGGGACAGGGGGGCAATGAGCAGTTCTTC.

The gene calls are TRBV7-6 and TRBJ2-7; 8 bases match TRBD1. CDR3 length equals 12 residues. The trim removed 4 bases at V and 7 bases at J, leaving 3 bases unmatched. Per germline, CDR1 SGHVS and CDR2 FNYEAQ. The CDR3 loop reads CASSWTGREQYF. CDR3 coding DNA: TGTGCCAGCAGCTGGACAGGGAGGGAGCAGTACTTC.

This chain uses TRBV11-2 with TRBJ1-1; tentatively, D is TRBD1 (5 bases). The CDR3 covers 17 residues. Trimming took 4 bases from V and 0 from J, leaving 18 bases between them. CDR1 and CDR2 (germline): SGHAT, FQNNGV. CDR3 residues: CASSSRSRQTMNTEAFF. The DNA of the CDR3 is TGTGCCAGCAGCTCCAGATCCCGACAGACAATGAACACTGAAGCTTTCTTT.

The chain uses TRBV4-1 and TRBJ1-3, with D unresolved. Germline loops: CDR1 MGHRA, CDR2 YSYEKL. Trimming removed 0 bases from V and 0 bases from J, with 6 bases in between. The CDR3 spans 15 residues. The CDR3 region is CASSQDVSSGNTIYF. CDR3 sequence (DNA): TGCGCCAGCAGCCAAGATGTCAGCTCTGGAAACACCATATATTTT.

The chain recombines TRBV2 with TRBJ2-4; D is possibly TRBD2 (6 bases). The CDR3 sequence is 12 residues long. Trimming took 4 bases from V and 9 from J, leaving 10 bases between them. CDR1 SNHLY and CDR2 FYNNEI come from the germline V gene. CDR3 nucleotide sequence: TGTGCCAGCAGTGGAGAAGCGGGCATTCAGTACTTC. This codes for CASSGEAGIQYF.

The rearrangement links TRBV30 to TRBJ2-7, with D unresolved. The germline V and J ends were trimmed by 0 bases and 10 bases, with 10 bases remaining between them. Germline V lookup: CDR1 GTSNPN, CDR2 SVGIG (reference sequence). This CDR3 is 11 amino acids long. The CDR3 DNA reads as TGTGCCTGGAGTGTTTATGGGCATCAGTACTTC. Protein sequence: CAWSVYGHQYF. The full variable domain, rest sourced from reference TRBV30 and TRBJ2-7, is SQTIHQWPATLVQPVGSPLSLECTVEGTSNPNLYWYRQAAGRGLQLLFYSVGIGQISSEVPQNLSASRPQDRQFILSSKKLLLSDSGFYLCAWSVYGHQYFGPGTRLTVT.

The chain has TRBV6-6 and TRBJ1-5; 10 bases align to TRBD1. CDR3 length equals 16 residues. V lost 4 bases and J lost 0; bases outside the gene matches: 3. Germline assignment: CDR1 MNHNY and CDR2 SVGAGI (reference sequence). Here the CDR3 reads CASSSRTGGSNQPQHF. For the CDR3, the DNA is TGTGCCAGCAGTTCCAGGACAGGGGGTAGCAATCAGCCCCAGCATTTT.

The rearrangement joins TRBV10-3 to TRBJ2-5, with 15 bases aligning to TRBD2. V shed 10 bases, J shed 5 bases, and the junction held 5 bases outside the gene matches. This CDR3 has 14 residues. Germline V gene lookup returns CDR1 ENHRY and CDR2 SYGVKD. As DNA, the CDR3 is TGTGCCAGCGGACTAGCGGGGGGGAAGGAGACCCAGTACTTC. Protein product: CASGLAGGKETQYF.

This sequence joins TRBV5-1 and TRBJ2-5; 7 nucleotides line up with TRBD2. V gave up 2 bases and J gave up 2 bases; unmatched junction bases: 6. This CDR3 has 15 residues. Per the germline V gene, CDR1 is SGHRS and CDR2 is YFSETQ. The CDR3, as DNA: TGCGCCAGCAGCTTACAAGCGGGGATTCAAGAGACCCAGTACTTC. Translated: CASSLQAGIQETQYF. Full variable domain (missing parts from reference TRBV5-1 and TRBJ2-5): KAGVTQTPRYLIKTRGQQVTLSCSPISGHRSVSWYQQTPGQGLQFLFEYFSETQRNKGNFPGRFSGRQFSNSRSEMNVSTLELGDSALYLCASSLQAGIQETQYFGPGTRLLVL.

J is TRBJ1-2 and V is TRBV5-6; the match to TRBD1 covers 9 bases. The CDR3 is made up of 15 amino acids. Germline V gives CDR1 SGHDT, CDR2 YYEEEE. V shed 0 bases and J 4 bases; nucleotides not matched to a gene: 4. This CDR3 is CASSLGTGVFYGYTF. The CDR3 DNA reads TGTGCCAGCAGCTTGGGGACAGGGGTGTTCTATGGCTACACCTTC.

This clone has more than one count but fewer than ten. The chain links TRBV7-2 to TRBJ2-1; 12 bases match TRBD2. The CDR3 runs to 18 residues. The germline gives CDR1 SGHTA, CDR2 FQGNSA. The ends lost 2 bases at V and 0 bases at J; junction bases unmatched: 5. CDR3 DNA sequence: TGTGCCAGCAGCTTAAGACTAGCGGGGGCGAGCTCCTACAATGAGCAGTTCTTC. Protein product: CASSLRLAGASSYNEQFF. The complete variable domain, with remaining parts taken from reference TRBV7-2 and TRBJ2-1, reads GAGVSQSPSNKVTEKGKDVELRCDPISGHTALYWYRQSLGQGLEFLIYFQGNSAPDKSGLPSDRFSAERTGGSVSTLTIQRTQQEDSAVYLCASSLRLAGASSYNEQFFGPGTRLTVL.

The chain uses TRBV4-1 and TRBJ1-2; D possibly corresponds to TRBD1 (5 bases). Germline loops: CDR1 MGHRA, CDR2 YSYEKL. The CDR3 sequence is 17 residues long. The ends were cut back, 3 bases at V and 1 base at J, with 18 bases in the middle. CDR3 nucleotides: TGCGCCAGCAGCCATCCGATCCGACAGACGGGTAACTATGGCTACACCTTC. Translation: CASSHPIRQTGNYGYTF.